This section outlines one T cell receptor (beta chain) sequence together with its context. Its target is unknown. This specimen belongs to a study of STAT5B mutations in CD4+ large granular lymphocyte leukemia. Study at large: Among healthy donors, a particular HLA allele went with more CDR3 'QG' motifs. The study's findings and limits: Top patient clones used TRBV06 genes more often: 8/27 versus 2/35 in controls. No patients shared main leukemic clonotypes, though less than 30% appeared at low frequency elsewhere. Patient CD4-sorted repertoires looked more clonal than healthy CD4+ repertoires, even without putative leukemic clones.

Produced via immunoSEQ multiplex PCR; TCRdb's table is partial and in-frame only. This sample has tens of thousands of clones; roughly two thirds occur once, and the top ten carry roughly 0.47%. Germline loops: CDR1 SGDLS, CDR2 YYNGEE. The J segment lost 2 bases and the V segment lost 3 bases, leaving 1 base of the junction unmatched. CDR3 size: 14 residues. Sequences were obtained from CD4+ T cells from blood buffy coats. This receptor was taken from a human donor in good health. The chain employs TRBV9 and TRBJ1-5; 8 bases match TRBD1. In DNA, the CDR3 is TGTGCCAGCAGCGAGGGACAGGGCAATCAGCCCCAGCATTTT. Amino acids: CASSEGQGNQPQHF.